This TCR beta chain was sequenced in a study of cytomegalovirus exposure and HLA in healthy donors (dated by TCRdb to 2015 to 2018). With regard to the full study: An earlier analysis of roughly 500 of the donors reported approximately 290 Gb of sequence data and 100 million to 140 million unique TCR beta sequences from roughly 180 million T cells. Roughly 320 gigabases of sequencing data and approximately 91 million unique TCR sequences made up an early release that covered around 640 HLA-typed donors. Of the roughly 420 genotyped donors, over 80% were placed in the genetic ancestry cluster associated with self-reported Caucasian donors. The aim of the study was to test whether cataloging public T cell receptors could identify signatures of past pathogen exposure. The study used immunosequencing to profile the T cell repertoires of under 700 subjects and linked those repertoires to cytomegalovirus serostatus. Besides the first cohort of about 730 subjects, a separate validation cohort made up of 120 different subjects was used. To predict cytomegalovirus infection status, the study brought together high-throughput TCR immunosequencing, statistical association of individual TCRs with disease status, and machine learning. A later analysis re-examined previously published TCR beta repertoires from 500 to 700 donors and added high-resolution HLA genotyping to investigate patterns of TCR occurrence. The later analysis used no new phenotypic data to find candidate immune exposures, relying instead on TCR beta sequences and their occurrence across donors. An earlier analysis of several hundred of the donors applied high-throughput TCR beta sequencing to assess whether each TCR beta V gene segment acted as functional or pseudogenic. Donor age, sex, ethnicity and CMV serostatus were compiled together with the repertoire data. A later genetic analysis took genome-wide SNP genotypes for about 65% of the roughly 670 donors and used that subset as a discovery cohort. Every discovery cohort repertoire had been produced on one sequencing platform. HLA typing included class I and class II loci at four-digit resolution. The number of typed donors differed by locus: about 629-630 for A, B, C, DRB1 and DQB1; 500 to 550 for DQA1; approximately 610 for DPA1; and around 490 for DPB1. Roughly five DR-DQ haplotypes were treated as single units for association and clustering because of strong linkage in the cohort. On average, over 200,000 unique TCR beta nucleotide sequences were sequenced per donor among about 400 genotyped donors of the cohort, with about 17% of those sequences being non-productive. The study at large found these results: The classifier was reported to diagnose cytomegalovirus status with high specificity and sensitivity in both the original cohort and the validation cohort. According to a later analysis, TCR association rates differed among HLA loci, with DRB1 alleles showing the most associated TCRs and HLA-C alleles showing the fewest. Presence/absence analyses assumed roughly uniform sequencing depth across donors, an assumption that may not hold. An earlier analysis of some 590 of the donors showed that most TCR beta V segments appeared in productive rearrangements either about 87% or about 30% of the time, which broadly matched IMGT annotations. In a later analysis, around 17,000 TCR beta sequences were associated with specific HLA alleles at a false discovery rate of 0.05. A cluster of highly shared sequence variants was judged likely to be a technical artifact of the sequencing pipeline. When HLA alleles, especially DR and DQ, strongly co-occurred, attributing TCR associations to individual alleles was difficult. According to a later analysis, most CMV-associated TCR beta chains appeared to be HLA-restricted, and the HLA associations seemed to be driven largely by CMV exposure. For the cohort, immune exposure information was limited to CMV serostatus. A further reported finding was that TCR beta sequences accurately predicted the HLA-A and HLA-B alleles for most subjects in the first cohort. Because counts were too low, around 17 rarely observed V segments, including chromosome 9 orphons, were left out of the earlier analysis of about 620 of the donors. Because HLA typing was unavailable for some donors at each locus, only the typed subset was used in association tests. Linkage disequilibrium might explain the correlated functional status among segregating V segments, but an unknown experimental factor could not be excluded. Because the 87-base-pair reads could not distinguish some IMGT-functional V segments, including TRBV6-2 and TRBV6-3, those segments were excluded. In vitro tests confirmed that a few of the cytomegalovirus-associated TCR beta chains recognize cytomegalovirus antigens. In a later genetic analysis, fewer N-insertions in productive TCRs were reported among donors in an Asian-associated ancestry cluster than the 666-donor mean. An association between a missense DCLRE1C variant and V-gene and J-gene trimming of TCR beta chains was found in a later genetic analysis and replicated in an independent cohort. In a later analysis, HLA-associated TCR beta chains showed more clonal expansion and lower generation probabilities than non-associated chains that were equally common. It was suggested by the authors that the approach could potentially be generalized to other disease states and immunological phenotypes. Several of the top co-occurrence clusters appeared to be linked to parvovirus B19, influenza, CMV and Epstein-Barr virus, according to a later analysis. While some public TCRs were present in many individuals, most TCR sequences turned up only very rarely across donors. This cohort had only TCR beta chains sequenced, and the lack of alpha or paired-chain data limited which features could be detected. In the study, about 150 TCR beta chains were listed as associated with cytomegalovirus.

Details on this clone: What this receptor recognizes is not known. No much larger clone is present one base from it, and per-base qualities are unavailable.

The cohort consisted of some 730 healthy bone marrow donors. All cohort members were sampled while nominally healthy, although unrecorded immune exposures were likely present. The donor was CMV seropositive and was included in the group of some 290 seropositive cohort members. A peripheral blood sample was provided by each donor, and peripheral blood mononuclear cells were used for TCR beta sequencing. The Qiagen DNeasy Blood Extraction Kit was used to extract genomic DNA from the blood cell samples. The CDR3 has 14 amino acids, counting the end cysteine and phenylalanine. Left in the record is the CDR3 DNA by itself, 42 bases read in frame from the first base. CDR1 and CDR2, looked up from the germline V gene, are MNHEY and SVGAGI. Ends trimmed: V by 0 bases, J by 14 bases; bases unmatched to a gene: 9. The library came from the immunoSEQ multiplex PCR assay. A mixture of 60 forward primers for TCR Vbeta segments and 13 reverse primers for TCR Jbeta segments was used in the multiplex PCR. The CDR3 region of rearranged TCR beta genes was amplified from genomic DNA with a multiplex PCR assay. On the Illumina HiSeq System, the amplified TCR beta libraries were sequenced as 87-base-pair reads. As for the authors' bioinformatics: Across the 700 or so repertoires, a later analysis counted some 81 million unique TCR beta chains, roughly 11 million of which were shared by at least two donors. Raw reads were error-corrected and collapsed into unique sequences by a nearest-neighbor algorithm in which closely related sequences were merged to remove PCR and sequencing errors. Alignment of CDR3 sequences to IMGT reference sequences was used to assign V, D and J gene segments. For a sequence to be retained, a match of at least six nucleotides was required to both a V gene segment and a J gene segment. Rearrangements were classified as productive when the CDR3 lacked stop codons and remained in frame with V and J, and all other rearrangements were classified as non-productive. CDR3 was defined according to IMGT convention as the region running from the second conserved V-encoded cysteine to the conserved J-encoded phenylalanine. Sequences without an unambiguous match to a single V gene segment were excluded from the earlier analysis of about 640 of the donors. In an earlier analysis of 587 of the donors, V segments were called functional above 56.7% productive rearrangements and were called segregating when the between-donor standard deviation exceeded 5%. A statistical classification framework was built for diagnosing cytomegalovirus status from the catalog of TCR beta chain sequences. In a later analysis, V and J genes were assigned by comparing TCR nucleotide sequences against IMGT/GENE-DB human TR gene sequences. The TCRdist pipeline was used in a later analysis to assign CDR3 sequences and most-parsimonious VDJ recombination scenarios. In a later analysis, each TCR beta chain was defined by its CDR3 amino acid sequence together with its V-gene family, and reads without a unique V-gene family were excluded. In a later analysis, nearly 600 highly shared, low-generation-probability nucleotide sequences were removed to address suspected cross-contamination and a sequencing artifact. In a later analysis, a clonal expansion index was calculated for each public chain from normalized within-repertoire ranks of inferred template counts. Generation probabilities in a later analysis came from a VDJ recombination model fitted to out-of-frame rearrangements, and those results were checked against IGoR. In a later analysis, TCR-TCR, TCR-HLA and TCR-CMV co-occurrence was scored with hypergeometric tests, and a repertoire-size bias correction was applied to TCR pairs. A later analysis estimated false discovery rates by permuting HLA or CMV assignments 20 times. In a later analysis, co-occurring TCRs were grouped using DBSCAN, with TCRdist sequence similarity added in when clustering inside HLA-allele-positive subsets. Repertoires with fewer than 30,000 or more than 120,000 public chains, plus five repertoires with anomalous nucleotide sharing, were excluded from co-occurrence clustering. Here the immuneACCESS table is served through TCRdb, limited to in-frame sequences with V and J called. Missing clones are a known gap in these copies; in checked studies unresolved V genes cover under half, and the rest lacks a known reason. That table gives V, J and clone size, and the DNA gave D and trimming. The sample data list about 120,000 clones, and under 80% of these were observed just once. Roughly 11% of the sample is held by the ten biggest clonotypes.

The rearranged segments are TRBV6-5 and TRBJ1-2, and TRBD1 aligns with 10 junction nucleotides. This clonotype was obtained from a woman in her forties or fifties in good health and CMV-seropositive. Material: PBMCs. CDR3 protein: CASSYSSRGQGRTF. The DNA sequence is as follows: TGTGCCAGCAGTTACTCATCCCGGGGACAGGGGCGAACCTTC.